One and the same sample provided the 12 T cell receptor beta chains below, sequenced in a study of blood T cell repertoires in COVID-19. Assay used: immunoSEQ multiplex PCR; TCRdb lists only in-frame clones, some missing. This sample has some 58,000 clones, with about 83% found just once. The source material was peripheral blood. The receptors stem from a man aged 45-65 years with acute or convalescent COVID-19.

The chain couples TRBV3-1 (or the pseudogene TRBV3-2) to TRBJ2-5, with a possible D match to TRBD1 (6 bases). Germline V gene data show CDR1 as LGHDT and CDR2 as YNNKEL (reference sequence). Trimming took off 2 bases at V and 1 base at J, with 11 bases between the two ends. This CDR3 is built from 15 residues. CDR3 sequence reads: CASSQSLTGQETQYF. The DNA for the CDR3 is TGTGCCAGCAGCCAATCCTTGACAGGCCAAGAGACCCAGTACTTC.

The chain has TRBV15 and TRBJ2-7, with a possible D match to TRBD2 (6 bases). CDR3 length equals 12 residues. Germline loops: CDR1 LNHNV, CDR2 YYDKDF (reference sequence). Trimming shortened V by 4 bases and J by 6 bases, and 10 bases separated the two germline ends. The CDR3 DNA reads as TGTGCCACCAGCAACGGGGAGGCCGAGCAGTACTTC. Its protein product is CATSNGEAEQYF.

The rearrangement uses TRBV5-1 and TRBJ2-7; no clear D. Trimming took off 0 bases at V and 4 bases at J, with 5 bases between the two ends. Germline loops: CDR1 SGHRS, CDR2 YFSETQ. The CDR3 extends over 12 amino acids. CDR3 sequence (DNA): TGCGCCAGCAGCTTGGAGAGGTACGAGCAGTACTTC. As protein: CASSLERYEQYF.

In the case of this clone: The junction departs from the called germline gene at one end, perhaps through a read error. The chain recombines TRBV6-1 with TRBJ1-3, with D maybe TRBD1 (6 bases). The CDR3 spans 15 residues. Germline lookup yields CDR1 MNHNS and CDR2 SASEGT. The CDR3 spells CASSDARGSGNTIYF. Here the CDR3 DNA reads TGTGCCAGCAGTGACGCCAGGGGCTCTGGGAACACCATATATTTT.

The CDR3 here is CASSLIQNTGELFF. The CDR3 DNA is TGCGCCAGCAGCTTGATACAGAACACCGGGGAGCTGTTTTTT. The chain employs TRBV5-1 and TRBJ2-2; D unresolved. CDR1 is SGHRS and CDR2 is YFSETQ in the germline V gene. Trimming stripped 1 base from V and 1 base from J, with 5 bases between. CDR3 size: 14 residues. Together with reference TRBV5-1 and TRBJ2-2, the CDR3 gives the full variable domain: KAGVTQTPRYLIKTRGQQVTLSCSPISGHRSVSWYQQTPGQGLQFLFEYFSETQRNKGNFPGRFSGRQFSNSRSEMNVSTLELGDSALYLCASSLIQNTGELFFGEGSRLTVL.

This chain's CDR3 is CASSLLPPYNEQFF. The CDR3 DNA is TGCGCCAGCAGCCTACTCCCTCCCTACAATGAGCAGTTCTTC. The chain recombines TRBV5-1 with TRBJ2-1; D gene ambiguous. Germline CDR1 SGHRS, CDR2 YFSETQ. V was cut by 4 bases and J by 2 bases, with 10 bases left in between. The CDR3 spans 14 residues.

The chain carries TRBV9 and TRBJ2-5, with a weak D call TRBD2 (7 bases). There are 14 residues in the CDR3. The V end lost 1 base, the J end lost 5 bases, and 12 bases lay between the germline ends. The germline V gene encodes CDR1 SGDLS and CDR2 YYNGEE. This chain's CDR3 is CASSVWGGQETQYF. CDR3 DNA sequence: TGTGCCAGCAGCGTATGGGGGGGGCAGGAGACCCAGTACTTC.

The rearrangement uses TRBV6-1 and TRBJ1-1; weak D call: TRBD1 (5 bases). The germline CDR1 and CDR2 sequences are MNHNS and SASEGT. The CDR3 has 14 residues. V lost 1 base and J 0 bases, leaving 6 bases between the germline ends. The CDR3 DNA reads TGTGCCAGCAGTGAAGTGGGGCTGAACACTGAAGCTTTCTTT. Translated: CASSEVGLNTEAFF.

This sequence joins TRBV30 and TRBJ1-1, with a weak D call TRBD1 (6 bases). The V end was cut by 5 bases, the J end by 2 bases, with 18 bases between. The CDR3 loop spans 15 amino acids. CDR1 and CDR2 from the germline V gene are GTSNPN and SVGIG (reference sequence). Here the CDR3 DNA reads TGTGCCTGGTCCGGGACACCCATAATCAACACTGAAGCTTTCTTT. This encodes CAWSGTPIINTEAFF.

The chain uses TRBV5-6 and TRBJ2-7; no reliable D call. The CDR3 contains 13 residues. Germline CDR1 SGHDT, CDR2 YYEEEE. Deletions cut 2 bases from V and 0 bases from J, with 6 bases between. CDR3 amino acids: CASSLSYSYEQYF. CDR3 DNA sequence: TGTGCCAGCAGCTTAAGCTACTCCTACGAGCAGTACTTC.

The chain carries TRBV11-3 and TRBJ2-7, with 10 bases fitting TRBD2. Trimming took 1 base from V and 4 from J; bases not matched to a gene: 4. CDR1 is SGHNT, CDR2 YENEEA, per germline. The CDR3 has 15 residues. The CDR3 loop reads CASSLAPTSGYEQYF. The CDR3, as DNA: TGTGCCAGCAGCTTAGCCCCGACTAGCGGGTACGAGCAGTACTTC. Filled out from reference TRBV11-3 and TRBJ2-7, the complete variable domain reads EAGVVQSPRYKIIEKKQPVAFWCNPISGHNTLYWYLQNLGQGPELLIRYENEEAVDDSQLPKDRFSAERLKGVDSTLKIQPAELGDSAVYLCASSLAPTSGYEQYFGPGTRLTVT.

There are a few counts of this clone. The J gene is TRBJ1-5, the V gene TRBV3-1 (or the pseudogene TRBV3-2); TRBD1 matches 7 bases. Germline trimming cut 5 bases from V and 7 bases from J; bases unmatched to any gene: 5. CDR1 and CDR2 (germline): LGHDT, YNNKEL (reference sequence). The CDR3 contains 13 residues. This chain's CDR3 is CASSNNRGQPQHF. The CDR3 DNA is TGTGCCAGCAGCAACAACAGGGGACAGCCCCAGCATTTT.